Following are 12 T cell receptor beta chains from one sample sequenced in a study of cytomegalovirus exposure and HLA in healthy donors. In the PCR, 60 Vbeta and 13 Jbeta primers were used. Libraries were prepared by immunoSEQ multiplex PCR; TCRdb keeps only in-frame clonotypes and omits some of them. The data hold roughly 140,000 clones, with about two thirds observed a single time. Material: PBMCs. The receptors shown here come from a man in his 60s in good health and CMV-seronegative.

The rearrangement joins TRBV9 to TRBJ2-3; 7 positions match TRBD2. The CDR3 loop spans 15 amino acids. Germline trimming cut 0 bases from V and 2 bases from J; bases unmatched to any gene: 3. CDR1 SGDLS and CDR2 YYNGEE come from the germline V gene. The CDR3 DNA follows: TGTGCCAGCAGCGTAGCGGGAGGACTCACAGATACGCAGTATTTT. This sequence encodes CASSVAGGLTDTQYF.

The genes are TRBV7-9 and TRBJ2-7; D gene ambiguous. V was shortened by 5 bases and J by 2 bases, with 4 bases between the two germline ends. CDR1 and CDR2 (germline): SEHNR, FQNEAQ (reference sequence). This CDR3 comprises 11 residues. CDR3 sequence (DNA): TGTGCCAGCAGCCCGGCCTACGAGCAGTACTTC. It specifies CASSPAYEQYF.

DNA for the CDR3: TGTGCCAGTAGTATTGAACAGACCCTGAACACCGGGGAGCTGTTTTTT. Amino acids: CASSIEQTLNTGELFF. The chain uses TRBV19 and TRBJ2-2; D remains ambiguous. V lost 3 bases, J lost 1 base, and 12 bases lay in between. The germline V gene encodes CDR1 LNHDA and CDR2 SQIVND (reference sequence). CDR3 length equals 16 residues.

The rearrangement joins TRBV4-3 to TRBJ2-3; D is uncertain. Germline V lookup: CDR1 LGHNA, CDR2 YSLEER. This CDR3 region has 18 residues. The V gene lost 0 bases and the J gene lost 4 bases, with 20 bases spanning the gap. Written as DNA, the CDR3 is TGCGCCAGCAGCCAAGATTTTCACAACCTTTCGCCTCCAGATACGCAGTATTTT. Its translation: CASSQDFHNLSPPDTQYF.

CDR3 nucleotide sequence: TGTGCCTGGAGTCCTCAGGGGAACTATGGCTACACCTTC. This gives the protein CAWSPQGNYGYTF. The V call is TRBV30, the J call TRBJ1-2, with D perhaps matching TRBD1 (6 bases). The germline gives CDR1 GTSNPN, CDR2 SVGIG (reference sequence). The CDR3 is 13 residues long. Trimming left V 2 bases short and J 2 bases short, with 9 bases between.

The V and J genes are TRBV29-1 and TRBJ1-2; 8 bases fit TRBD1. Germline CDR1 is SQVTM and CDR2 is ANQGSEA. The V and J ends lost 8 bases and 8 bases, in that order; junction bases with no gene match: 13. The CDR3 is 13 residues long. The CDR3 is CSSEAGGIGGYTF. The CDR3 coding sequence is TGCAGCTCGGAGGCAGGGGGCATAGGGGGCTACACCTTC.

This clone was found once. V gene TRBV27 combines with J gene TRBJ2-7; TRBD2 matches at 14 bases. Germline loops: CDR1 MNHEY, CDR2 SMNVEV (reference sequence). The ends lost 5 bases at V and 4 bases at J; junction bases unmatched: 1. There are 14 residues in the CDR3. The chain's CDR3 is CASSRTSGRYEQYF. The CDR3 bases are TGTGCCAGCAGTCGGACTAGCGGGAGGTACGAGCAGTACTTC.

The chain's CDR3 is CARTGENTEAFF. CDR3 nucleotide sequence: TGTGCTCGGACAGGGGAGAACACTGAAGCTTTCTTT. The V gene is TRBV30, the J gene TRBJ1-1; 9 nucleotides match TRBD1. This CDR3 contains 12 residues. The V gene's germline CDR1 is GTSNPN and CDR2 SVGIG (reference sequence). Full variable domain (outside the CDR3, taken from reference TRBV30 and TRBJ1-1): SQTIHQWPATLVQPVGSPLSLECTVEGTSNPNLYWYRQAAGRGLQLLFYSVGIGQISSEVPQNLSASRPQDRQFILSSKKLLLSDSGFYLCARTGENTEAFFGQGTRLTVV.

The V gene is TRBV5-6, the J gene TRBJ2-1; 15 bases map to TRBD2. Germline assignment: CDR1 SGHDT and CDR2 YYEEEE. The CDR3 extends over 19 amino acids. V shed 4 bases, J shed 1 base, and the junction held 9 bases outside the gene matches. This chain's CDR3 is CASSPPPGTSGRSYNEQFF. The CDR3 nucleotides are TGTGCCAGCAGCCCTCCGCCCGGGACTAGCGGGAGGTCCTACAATGAGCAGTTCTTC.

The chain is built from TRBV19 and TRBJ2-7; weak D call: TRBD2 (5 bases). Germline V gene sequence: CDR1 LNHDA, CDR2 SQIVND (reference sequence). The CDR3 runs to 15 residues. V lost 2 bases and J 5 bases, leaving 16 bases between the germline ends. This CDR3 is CASSISRGKSNEQYF. DNA for the CDR3: TGTGCCAGTAGTATAAGCAGAGGGAAGTCAAACGAGCAGTACTTC.

This chain links TRBV30 with TRBJ2-7; 11 bases map to TRBD2. V was pared by 3 bases and J by 7 bases, with 11 bases of the junction left unmatched. Germline V gives CDR1 GTSNPN, CDR2 SVGIG (reference sequence). The CDR3 covers 15 residues. CDR3 sequence reads: CAWSVLAGGPGEQYF. The DNA for the CDR3 is TGTGCCTGGAGCGTTTTAGCGGGAGGGCCGGGAGAGCAGTACTTC.

A word on this clone: The same CDR3 can be traced to other DNA sequences in this sample. This rearrangement joins TRBV29-1 to TRBJ2-3, with a possible D match to TRBD2 (5 bases). CDR3 size: 18 residues. V was clipped by 3 bases and J by 5 bases, with 27 bases between them. The germline V gene encodes CDR1 SQVTM and CDR2 ANQGSEA. As DNA, the CDR3 is TGCAGCGTTGACGGGGTTAGAGATCGGCGAATTGTGCGAGATACGCAGTATTTT. Amino acid sequence: CSVDGVRDRRIVRDTQYF.